This T cell receptor beta chain derives from a study of control samples from healthy donors and cancer patients. Produced via immunoSEQ multiplex PCR; TCRdb's table is partial and in-frame only. Of tens of thousands of clones in the sample, roughly nine tenths are singletons; the top ten hold 1.6%. The sample taken for sequencing was PBMCs. This TCR was sampled from a man between 35 and 55 years old with colorectal cancer.

For the CDR3, the DNA is TGTGCCAGCAGCGTTAGGCCGAGCGGGGGAAAAGAGACCCAGTACTTC. Protein product: CASSVRPSGGKETQYF. This chain uses TRBV9 with TRBJ2-5; 8 bases map to TRBD2. Looked up from germline, CDR1 is SGDLS and CDR2 is YYNGEE. Germline trimming cut 2 bases from V and 3 bases from J; bases unmatched to any gene: 9. CDR3 length: 16 amino acids.